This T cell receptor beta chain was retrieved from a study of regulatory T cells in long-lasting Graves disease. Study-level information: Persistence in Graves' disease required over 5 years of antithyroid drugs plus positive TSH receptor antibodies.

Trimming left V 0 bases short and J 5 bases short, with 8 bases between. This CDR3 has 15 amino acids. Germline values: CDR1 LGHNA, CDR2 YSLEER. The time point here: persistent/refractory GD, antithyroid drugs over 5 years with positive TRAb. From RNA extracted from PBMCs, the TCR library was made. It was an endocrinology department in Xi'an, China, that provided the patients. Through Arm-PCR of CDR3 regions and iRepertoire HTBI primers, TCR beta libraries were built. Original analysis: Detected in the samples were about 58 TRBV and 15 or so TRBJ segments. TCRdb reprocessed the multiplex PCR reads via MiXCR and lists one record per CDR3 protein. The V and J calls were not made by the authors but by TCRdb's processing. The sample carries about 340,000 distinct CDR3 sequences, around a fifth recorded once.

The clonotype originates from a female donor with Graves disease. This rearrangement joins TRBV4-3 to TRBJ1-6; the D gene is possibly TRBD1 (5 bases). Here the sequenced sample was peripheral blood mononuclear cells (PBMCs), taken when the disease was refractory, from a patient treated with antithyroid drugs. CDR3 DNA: TGCGCCAGCAGCCAAGAGAGGGGAGATAATTCACCCCTCCACTTT. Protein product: CASSQERGDNSPLHF.